This entry lists 7 T cell receptor beta chains sequenced from one sample in a study of read filtering for tumor transcriptome and immune sequencing. From approximately 430 ng of RNA, a library with molecular barcoded alpha/delta and beta/gamma adaptors was made. In TCRdb, the reads were re-called with MiXCR into one record per CDR3 protein. In the table there are approximately 60,000 distinct CDR3 sequences, 20% to 25% of which are singletons. Sequenced material: a population of CD138-negative cells sorted from bone marrow. The receptors shown here come from a donor aged 40 or over with multiple myeloma.

This clonotype was detected ten times or more. The rearrangement uses TRBV29-1 and TRBJ2-7; 7 bases match TRBD1. CDR1 SQVTM and CDR2 ANQGSEA come from the germline V gene. The CDR3 contains 12 residues. The J segment lost 6 bases and the V segment lost 6 bases, leaving 8 bases of the junction unmatched. CDR3 sequence: CSVRQGSAEQYF. CDR3 nucleotides: TGCAGCGTGCGACAGGGATCTGCCGAGCAGTACTTC.

This clonotype has at least ten counts. The chain combines TRBV12-3 or TRBV12-4 with TRBJ1-5, with D unresolved. Trimming left V 1 base short and J 5 bases short, with 6 bases between. This CDR3 spans 13 amino acids. As DNA, the CDR3 is TGTGCCAGCAGTTTAGAGTTCCATCAGCCCCAGCATTTT. It encodes CASSLEFHQPQHF.

V gene TRBV28 combines with J gene TRBJ1-2; D not resolved. V was clipped by 2 bases and J by 6 bases, with 16 bases between them. The CDR3 has 15 amino acids. CDR1 is MDHEN and CDR2 is SYDVKM in the germline V gene. The CDR3 sequence: CASSLPLLGRDGYTF. The DNA for the CDR3 is TGTGCCAGCAGTTTACCCCTTTTAGGGCGCGATGGCTACACCTTC.

This clonotype was observed many times. This chain links TRBV29-1 with TRBJ1-1; D gene ambiguous. V was clipped by 8 bases and J by 5 bases, with 12 bases between them. The CDR3 is 11 amino acids. Germline assignment: CDR1 SQVTM and CDR2 ANQGSEA. CDR3 region: CSSASRTEAFF. In DNA, the CDR3 is TGCAGCTCCGCCAGCCGGACTGAAGCTTTCTTT.

This clonotype was found many times. The chain combines TRBV6-5 with TRBJ2-4; 7 bases map to TRBD1. V gave up 7 bases and J gave up 6 bases; unmatched junction bases: 9. The CDR3 spans 14 residues. From germline, CDR1 is MNHEY and CDR2 SVGAGI. CDR3 nucleotides: TGTGCCAGCATCGACAGGGTTTCTTTAAACATTCAGTACTTC. The encoded protein is CASIDRVSLNIQYF.

This clonotype has at least ten counts. The V and J genes are TRBV27 and TRBJ2-1; 9 positions match TRBD1. The junction had 7 bases not matched to a gene; V was cut back by 3 bases and J by 4 bases. Germline-derived CDR1 and CDR2 are MNHEY and SMNVEV (reference sequence). The CDR3 has 16 residues. Written as DNA, the CDR3 is TGTGCCAGCAGTTTCGTCGGGACAGGGTGGTACAATGAGCAGTTCTTC. Encoded protein: CASSFVGTGWYNEQFF.

In its sample, this clonotype was seen many times. This chain connects TRBV29-1 to TRBJ2-1; D uncertain. The CDR3 length is 13 residues. V lost 6 bases, J lost 3 bases, and 12 bases lay in between. Germline V CDR1 and CDR2: SQVTM, ANQGSEA. CDR3 sequence (DNA): TGCAGCGTCGCAATGGGGATCTACAATGAGCAGTTCTTC. Its protein product is CSVAMGIYNEQFF.